This is a list of T cell receptor beta chains from one sample in a study of T cell responses to AZD1222 COVID-19 vaccine. TCRdb keeps only in-frame clones here, not all; method: immunoSEQ multiplex PCR. The table records 150,000 to 200,000 clones, 88% of them present only once. The material sequenced was peripheral blood, taken on day 0 of AZD1222 vaccination. These receptors all come from an adult in good health. The CDR3 runs from the conserved cysteine through the conserved F or W. D genes are given only for firm matches. Clone size, where shown, is once, few, many, or a class for clones that have expanded.

len	v_gene	d_gene	abundance	j_gene	CDR3aa	CDR3nt
15	TRBV7-9	TRBD2	NA	TRBJ2-3	CASSLLAGYTDTQYF	TGTGCCAGCAGCTTATTAGCGGGGTACACAGATACGCAGTATTTT
14	TRBV19	TRBD2	NA	TRBJ2-7	CASSIPGTIYEQYF	TGTGCCAGTAGTATTCCCGGGACTATCTACGAGCAGTACTTC
14	TRBV5-4	NA	few	TRBJ2-7	CASSPRGQYYEQYF	TGTGCCAGCAGCCCCCGGGGCCAATACTACGAGCAGTACTTC
16	TRBV4-1	NA	NA	TRBJ1-1	CASSQDPGPLNTEAFF	TGCGCCAGCAGCCAAGATCCAGGCCCGCTGAACACTGAAGCTTTCTTT
15	TRBV5-5	NA	NA	TRBJ1-1	CASSIPGQSDTEAFF	TGTGCCAGCAGCATCCCGGGACAATCGGACACTGAAGCTTTCTTT
14	TRBV5-4	NA	NA	TRBJ2-3	CASSFLFSTDTQYF	TGTGCCAGCAGCTTTTTATTTAGCACAGATACGCAGTATTTT
14	TRBV3-1/TRBV3-2	TRBD1	NA	TRBJ2-7	CASSQGTGSYEQYF	TGTGCCAGCAGCCAAGGGACAGGGTCCTACGAGCAGTACTTC
16	TRBV3-1/TRBV3-2	TRBD1	NA	TRBJ1-1	CASSRNPWTGQDGAFF	TGTGCCAGCAGCCGAAACCCGTGGACAGGGCAGGACGGAGCTTTCTTT
16	TRBV14	TRBD1	NA	TRBJ2-1	CASSHRDRASYNEQFF	TGTGCCAGCAGCCACAGGGACAGGGCCTCCTACAATGAGCAGTTCTTC
18	TRBV11-2	NA	NA	TRBJ1-1	CASSLSFGRAPMNTEAFF	TGTGCCAGCAGCTTGTCGTTTGGCAGGGCCCCTATGAACACTGAAGCTTTCTTT